This TCR beta chain stems from a study of PD-1 blockade in classical Hodgkin lymphoma. Sequencing was performed with immunoSEQ multiplex PCR; in TCRdb, only in-frame clones are kept and a portion is missing. The table records approximately 61,000 clones, roughly nine tenths of them present only once. This clone has only one observation. The target antigen is unknown. Trimming removed 1 base at V and 6 bases at J, with 13 bases between. Germline CDR1 MGHDK, CDR2 SYGVNS. The CDR3 covers 16 residues. General study findings and limits: It was CD4+ TCR diversity, not CD8+, that rose significantly by C4D1. What caused the repertoire differences, perhaps disease activity or prior therapy, remains undefined. Newly diagnosed patients reportedly had lower baseline TCR diversity than healthy donors.

Stated time point: cycle 4 day 1 (C4D1), after 5 to 7 weeks of nivolumab. Autologous stem cell transplantation was followed by relapse in every patient, and brentuximab vedotin exposure varied. Relapsed/refractory classical Hodgkin lymphoma patients had complete, partial or progressive responses. This sample comprised peripheral blood mononuclear cells (PBMCs), obtained before the fourth cycle of nivolumab. The TCR comes from a human donor with classical Hodgkin lymphoma. V is TRBV25-1 and J is TRBJ1-6, with D unresolved. The CDR3 reads CASSEFGRSSNSPLHF. CDR3 DNA: TGTGCCAGCAGTGAATTCGGCAGAAGCTCTAATTCACCCCTCCACTTT.